These 21 T cell receptor beta chains originate from one sample sequenced in a study of blood T cell repertoires in COVID-19 (dated by TCRdb to 2019 to 2021). Library prep was done by the immunoSEQ multiplex PCR assay. TCRdb provides this immuneACCESS table in a form limited to in-frame rearrangements. Some clones are lacking; in checked studies, under half of them reflect an unresolved V gene, and why the rest are absent is not known. The sample table holds fewer than 70,000 clones, of which about 81% were seen once. Clones ranked in the top ten supply 9% to 15% of the sample. The sample comprised peripheral blood. Receptor source: a human donor in a cohort sampled during active COVID-19.

The chain recombines TRBV7-3 with TRBJ1-1; 8 positions match TRBD1. J was trimmed by 0 bases and V by 3 bases; bases with no gene match: 3. The CDR3 runs to 15 residues. The germline V gene has CDR1 SGHTA and CDR2 FQGTGA. The CDR3 nucleotides read TGTGCCAGCAGCTTTGGGACAGGAATGAACACTGAAGCTTTCTTT. It yields the protein CASSFGTGMNTEAFF.

The rearrangement joins TRBV7-9 to TRBJ2-1; 7 bases are a match to TRBD2. Germline V lookup: CDR1 SEHNR, CDR2 FQNEAQ (reference sequence). The CDR3 spans 15 residues. V lost 6 bases to trimming and J lost 4 bases; unmatched junction nucleotides: 9. For the CDR3, the DNA is TGTGCCAGCAGTTCCTTTAGCGGGCTTTACAATGAGCAGTTCTTC. Protein: CASSSFSGLYNEQFF.

The chain is built from TRBV18 and TRBJ2-7; TRBD2 matches 7 bases. CDR1 and CDR2 from the germline V gene are KGHSH and LQKENI. Trimming removed 3 bases from V and 3 bases from J; junction bases left unmatched: 5. The CDR3 runs to 14 residues. CDR3 protein: CASSPREGSYEQYF. The CDR3 bases are TGTGCCAGCTCACCCAGGGAGGGGAGCTACGAGCAGTACTTC.

This rearrangement joins TRBV5-6 to TRBJ2-1, with D hard to call. V lost 1 base to trimming and J lost 13 bases, with 9 bases between them. Per germline, CDR1 SGHDT and CDR2 YYEEEE. CDR3 size: 11 residues. The CDR3, as DNA: TGTGCCAGCAGCTTGCTTGAGAGTCAGTTCTTC. Amino acids: CASSLLESQFF.

The rearrangement uses TRBV15 and TRBJ2-5; 7 bases fit TRBD1. Germline loops: CDR1 LNHNV, CDR2 YYDKDF (reference sequence). The ends lost 6 bases at V and 4 bases at J; junction bases unmatched: 8. This CDR3 spans 14 amino acids. The CDR3 reads CATSARGSGETQYF. In nucleotides, the CDR3 is TGTGCCACCAGTGCCAGGGGGTCGGGAGAGACCCAGTACTTC. The variable domain in full, completed from reference TRBV15 and TRBJ2-5, reads DAMVIQNPRYQVTQFGKPVTLSCSQTLNHNVMYWYQQKSSQAPKLLFHYYDKDFNNEADTPDNFQSRRPNTSFCFLDIRSPGLGDTAMYLCATSARGSGETQYFGPGTRLLVL.

The chain is built from TRBV3-1 (or the pseudogene TRBV3-2) and TRBJ2-2; tentatively, D is TRBD2 (6 bases). This CDR3 has 18 residues. V was pared by 1 base and J by 1 base, with 16 bases between. Germline CDR1 and CDR2: LGHDT and YNNKEL (reference sequence). In DNA, the CDR3 is TGTGCCAGCAGCCAAGTACGGACGGTGGGAGGGAACACCGGGGAGCTGTTTTTT. This encodes CASSQVRTVGGNTGELFF.

This clone was recorded once. This chain connects TRBV7-9 to TRBJ1-1; a weak D match, TRBD1 (5 bases). The length of the CDR3 is 16 residues. Germline lookup yields CDR1 SEHNR and CDR2 FQNEAQ (reference sequence). Trimming pared 8 bases from V and 0 bases from J, leaving 19 bases between. The CDR3: CASRPSGGVLNTEAFF. DNA of the CDR3: TGTGCCAGCCGGCCCAGTGGGGGGGTGTTGAACACTGAAGCTTTCTTT.

The chain links TRBV5-1 to TRBJ2-7; unclear D gene. There are 14 residues in the CDR3. V gave up 4 bases and J gave up 2 bases, with 13 bases separating them. Germline V gene sequence: CDR1 SGHRS, CDR2 YFSETQ. The CDR3 reads CASSPSRFPYEQYF. The CDR3, as DNA: TGCGCCAGCAGCCCGTCGAGGTTTCCCTACGAGCAGTACTTC.

The V call is TRBV19, the J call TRBJ1-5; a possible D gene is TRBD1 (5 bases). The V and J ends lost 6 bases and 0 bases respectively, with 15 bases between them. This CDR3 has 16 residues. In germline, CDR1 is LNHDA, CDR2 SQIVND (reference sequence). Written as DNA, the CDR3 is TGTGCCAGTAGACTTACAGGTTACTATAGCAATCAGCCCCAGCATTTT. Its protein product is CASRLTGYYSNQPQHF.

This chain uses TRBV6-5 with TRBJ2-1, with D maybe TRBD1 (5 bases). CDR1 and CDR2 (germline): MNHEY, SVGAGI. The CDR3 has 14 amino acids. V lost 2 bases, J lost 10 bases, and 15 bases lay in between. DNA for the CDR3: TGTGCCAGCAGTTACGTTGTAGGGGAACTAGAGCAGTTCTTC. It is translated as CASSYVVGELEQFF.

J is TRBJ2-7 and V is TRBV25-1, with 8 bases lining up with TRBD2. The V gene's germline CDR1 is MGHDK and CDR2 SYGVNS. The CDR3 is 15 amino acids. V dropped 2 bases and J dropped 3; count of bases not matched to a gene: 6. DNA for the CDR3: TGTGCCAGCAGTGAAGGGGTAGCGGGGAACTACGAGCAGTACTTC. Translated: CASSEGVAGNYEQYF.

The chain uses TRBV27 and TRBJ1-1, with TRBD1 matching over 10 bases. With 5 bases clipped from V and 6 bases from J, the junction kept 6 bases outside the gene matches. Germline V gene sequence: CDR1 MNHEY, CDR2 SMNVEV (reference sequence). The CDR3 runs to 14 residues. The CDR3 protein is CASSPGTGVPEAFF. CDR3 DNA: TGTGCCAGCAGTCCGGGGACAGGGGTTCCTGAAGCTTTCTTT.

The rearrangement links TRBV10-3 to TRBJ1-5, with TRBD1 matching over 10 bases. Per the germline V gene, CDR1 is ENHRY and CDR2 is SYGVKD. The CDR3 contains 22 residues. The trim removed 3 bases at V and 1 base at J, leaving 21 bases unmatched. The CDR3 protein is CAISDINILGQGIVSSNQPQHF. The CDR3 DNA sequence: TGTGCCATCAGTGATATTAATATCCTGGGACAGGGGATCGTTTCAAGCAATCAGCCCCAGCATTTT.

This chain joins TRBV5-1 and TRBJ2-7, with 8 nucleotides matching TRBD1. Per germline, CDR1 SGHRS and CDR2 YFSETQ. V trimming: 0 bases; J trimming: 0 bases; junction bases outside the gene matches: 2. This CDR3 is 15 amino acids long. Here the CDR3 reads CASSLGTGLSYEQYF. The CDR3 DNA reads as TGCGCCAGCAGCTTGGGGACAGGGCTCTCCTACGAGCAGTACTTC.

This clone has more than one count but fewer than ten. The V and J genes are TRBV7-9 and TRBJ1-2; no reliable D call. Trimming left V 1 base short and J 5 bases short, with 8 bases between. This CDR3 is built from 13 residues. The germline V gene encodes CDR1 SEHNR and CDR2 FQNEAQ (reference sequence). CDR3 DNA: TGTGCCAGCAGCTTAGATAGCTTTTATGGCTACACCTTC. Translating it yields CASSLDSFYGYTF.

The V call is TRBV29-1, the J call TRBJ1-2; D possibly corresponds to TRBD1 (5 bases). With 6 bases removed from V and 5 bases from J, the gap between germline ends came to 16 bases. CDR1 is SQVTM and CDR2 is ANQGSEA in the germline V gene. This CDR3 has 13 amino acids. CDR3 region: CSVPLPQGYGYTF. CDR3 bases: TGCAGCGTACCCCTTCCTCAGGGTTATGGCTACACCTTC.

V is TRBV5-4 and J is TRBJ2-7; 7 positions match TRBD1. Germline CDR1 is SGHNT and CDR2 is YYREEE (reference sequence). The junction had 8 bases not matched to a gene; V was cut back by 3 bases and J by 2 bases. This CDR3 has 15 residues. As DNA, the CDR3 is TGTGCCAGCAGCTGGGGACAGACAGGGACCTACGAGCAGTACTTC. It translates to CASSWGQTGTYEQYF.

The chain links TRBV11-2 to TRBJ2-1; no clear D gene. This CDR3 has 11 residues. V gave up 7 bases and J gave up 8 bases, with 9 bases separating them. Germline V CDR1 and CDR2: SGHAT, FQNNGV. CDR3 sequence: CASTSSYEQFF. The CDR3 nucleotides read TGTGCCAGCACCTCTTCCTATGAGCAGTTCTTC. Full variable domain (missing parts from reference TRBV11-2 and TRBJ2-1): EAGVAQSPRYKIIEKRQSVAFWCNPISGHATLYWYQQILGQGPKLLIQFQNNGVVDDSQLPKDRFSAERLKGVDSTLKIQPAKLEDSAVYLCASTSSYEQFFGPGTRLTVL.

The V gene is TRBV6-5, the J gene TRBJ1-1; tentative D call: TRBD1 (6 bases). CDR1 is MNHEY, CDR2 SVGAGI, per germline. This CDR3 is built from 15 residues. The ends were cut back, 7 bases at V and 4 bases at J, with 19 bases in the middle. The CDR3 nucleotides are TGTGCCAGCACCAATGGGGGGGCTTCGTCCACTGAAGCTTTCTTT. Its protein product is CASTNGGASSTEAFF.

The rearrangement links TRBV27 to TRBJ1-6; D gene ambiguous. Per germline, CDR1 MNHEY and CDR2 SMNVEV (reference sequence). V was clipped by 7 bases and J by 6 bases, with 16 bases between them. CDR3 length: 15 residues. The chain's CDR3 is CASTQRWSGNSPLHF. The CDR3 DNA reads as TGTGCCAGCACCCAAAGGTGGAGCGGTAATTCACCCCTCCACTTT.

V and J are TRBV2 and TRBJ2-7; unclear D gene. This CDR3 has 15 amino acids. Germline CDR1 is SNHLY and CDR2 is FYNNEI. The V gene lost 4 bases and the J gene lost 1 base, with 14 bases spanning the gap. CDR3: CASSGGSSRSYEQYF. The CDR3 nucleotides are TGTGCCAGCAGTGGAGGATCCTCGCGTTCCTACGAGCAGTACTTC.